The table lists the clone carrying this T cell receptor beta chain with a count of one. Its antigen is still unknown. The data were obtained in a study of cytomegalovirus exposure and HLA in healthy donors. The PCR ran on 60 Vbeta and 13 Jbeta primers. The data were produced by immunoSEQ multiplex PCR, yet TCRdb's version contains in-frame clones alone and is incomplete. Here the sample spans under 45,000 clones, roughly 80% being singletons. Study results and caveats: Analyses of presence and absence presupposed an approximately uniform sequencing depth across donors. There were reportedly fewer N-insertions in an Asian-associated ancestry cluster than the approximately 640-donor mean, in a later analysis. Prior analysis indicated that the majority of TCR beta V segments exhibited productivity approximately 87% or approximately 30% of the time.

The sample taken for sequencing was PBMCs. The clonotype comes from a man aged 30-40 years in good health and CMV-seronegative.

CDR3 loop: CASSPLDSVTGFSYGYTF. The CDR3 DNA reads as TGTGCCAGCTCACCTCTCGATTCCGTGACAGGGTTTTCCTATGGCTACACCTTC. This chain connects TRBV18 to TRBJ1-2; 7 positions match TRBD1. After removal of 3 bases from V and 4 bases from J, the junction contained 17 bases not matched to a gene. Germline values: CDR1 KGHSH, CDR2 LQKENI. This CDR3 has 18 amino acids.